The rows below give T cell receptor beta chains drawn from one sample of a study of CD8 T cells in Susac syndrome. TCRdb called the immunoSEQ multiplex PCR reads again in MiXCR, with one record for every CDR3 protein. The table has 150,000 to 200,000 distinct CDR3 sequences, about 95% seen once. The source material was CD8+ T cells from PBMCs. Every receptor here comes from a human donor with multiple sclerosis. Both conserved end residues are part of each CDR3. D genes are given only for firm matches. Clone size is not always given. Where it is, it says once, few, many or a class for expanded clones.

J gene: TRBJ2-3
V gene: TRBV2
clone size: -
D gene: TRBD2
CDR3 DNA: TGTGCCAGCAGTGACGGGGGAAGCGGGGGGTTCAGCACAGATACGCAGTATTTT
CDR3 protein: CASSDGGSGGFSTDTQYF

J gene: TRBJ2-6
V gene: TRBV27
clone size: -
D gene: -
CDR3 DNA: TGTGCCAGCAGGGGGGCGATTTCTGGGGCCAACGTCCTGACTTTC
CDR3 protein: CASRGAISGANVLTF

J gene: TRBJ2-1
V gene: TRBV3-1
clone size: -
D gene: -
CDR3 DNA: TGTGCCAGCAGCCAAGAGGGTGGACATAATAGAGCGGACAATGAGCAGTTCTTC
CDR3 protein: CASSQEGGHNRADNEQFF

J gene: TRBJ2-7
V gene: TRBV15
clone size: -
D gene: -
CDR3 DNA: TGTGCCACCAGAGGCCTGGGGGCCTACGAGCAGTACTTC
CDR3 protein: CATRGLGAYEQYF

J gene: TRBJ2-7
V gene: TRBV27
clone size: -
D gene: TRBD1
CDR3 DNA: TGTGCCAGCAGTTCCCTAAGGACAGGCTTGAAGGCCTACGAGCAGTACTTC
CDR3 protein: CASSSLRTGLKAYEQYF

J gene: TRBJ2-5
V gene: TRBV20-1
clone size: -
D gene: -
CDR3 DNA: TGCAGTGCCCACCGGGAAGGAGAGACCCAGTACTTC
CDR3 protein: CSAHREGETQYF

J gene: TRBJ2-5
V gene: TRBV9
clone size: -
D gene: -
CDR3 DNA: TGTGCCAGCAGCCCGAGGGGAGTCCGGGTTCACGAGACCCAGTACTTC
CDR3 protein: CASSPRGVRVHETQYF

J gene: TRBJ2-5
V gene: TRBV7-9
clone size: -
D gene: -
CDR3 DNA: TGTGCCAGCAGCCAACTCGACAGAGCCCAAGAGACCCAGTACTTC
CDR3 protein: CASSQLDRAQETQYF

J gene: TRBJ1-5
V gene: TRBV2
clone size: -
D gene: -
CDR3 DNA: TGTGCCAGCAGTGAATCAGCGCTTAGCAATCAGCCCCAGCATTTT
CDR3 protein: CASSESALSNQPQHF

J gene: TRBJ1-1
V gene: TRBV25-1
clone size: -
D gene: -
CDR3 DNA: TGTGCCAGCAGTCAGGGAGGGGACACTGAAGCTTTCTTT
CDR3 protein: CASSQGGDTEAFF

J gene: TRBJ2-3
V gene: TRBV9
clone size: -
D gene: -
CDR3 DNA: TGTGCCAGCAGCCCCACTTGGGGGCCGGGAGATACGCAGTATTTT
CDR3 protein: CASSPTWGPGDTQYF

J gene: TRBJ2-2
V gene: TRBV20-1
clone size: -
D gene: -
CDR3 DNA: TGCAGTGCAGAGACCTGGGACTCGTCAAACACCGGGGAGCTGTTTTTT
CDR3 protein: CSAETWDSSNTGELFF

J gene: TRBJ2-1
V gene: TRBV2
clone size: -
D gene: -
CDR3 DNA: TGTGCCAGCAGGGTCGACGGATACAATGAGCAGTTCTTC
CDR3 protein: CASRVDGYNEQFF

J gene: TRBJ1-4
V gene: TRBV12-3/TRBV12-4
clone size: -
D gene: -
CDR3 DNA: TGTGCCAGCAACCGCTGGGGAGCTAATGAAAAACTGTTTTTT
CDR3 protein: CASNRWGANEKLFF

J gene: TRBJ2-3
V gene: TRBV9
clone size: -
D gene: -
CDR3 DNA: TGTGCCAGCAGCCCCCAAGGTGGAAGGACAGATACGCAGTATTTT
CDR3 protein: CASSPQGGRTDTQYF

J gene: TRBJ2-2
V gene: TRBV9
clone size: -
D gene: -
CDR3 DNA: TGTGCCAGCAGCGGGGGCCCCCCGACCGGGGAGCTGTTTTTT
CDR3 protein: CASSGGPPTGELFF

J gene: TRBJ1-1
V gene: TRBV15
clone size: -
D gene: -
CDR3 DNA: TGTGCCACCAGCAGAGGGGTCCCAGGGCCGAACACTGAAGCTTTCTTT
CDR3 protein: CATSRGVPGPNTEAFF

J gene: TRBJ1-6
V gene: TRBV2
clone size: -
D gene: -
CDR3 DNA: TGTGCCAGCATTCCAGGCTCCTATAATTCACCCCTCCACTTT
CDR3 protein: CASIPGSYNSPLHF

J gene: TRBJ2-7
V gene: TRBV5-1
clone size: -
D gene: -
CDR3 DNA: TGCGCCAGCAGCTTCGGGGGTTTGGACGAGCAGTACTTC
CDR3 protein: CASSFGGLDEQYF

J gene: TRBJ2-3
V gene: TRBV12-3/TRBV12-4
clone size: once
D gene: -
CDR3 DNA: TGTGCCAGCAGTTTAGAATCTAGAACGCAGTATTTT
CDR3 protein: CASSLESRTQYF

J gene: TRBJ2-1
V gene: TRBV20-1
clone size: -
D gene: -
CDR3 DNA: TGCAGTGCCCCCCCTTCGGCAGCTACTCTACAAAATGAGCAGTTCTTC
CDR3 protein: CSAPPSAATLQNEQFF

J gene: TRBJ1-2
V gene: TRBV5-1
clone size: -
D gene: -
CDR3 DNA: TGCGCCAGCAGCTTGAGAGGGGACCTTAACTATGGCTACACCTTC
CDR3 protein: CASSLRGDLNYGYTF

J gene: TRBJ2-2
V gene: TRBV29-1
clone size: -
D gene: TRBD1
CDR3 DNA: TGCAGCGTCTACTTCAGGGGGTTGGTACCCGGGGAGCTGTTTTTT
CDR3 protein: CSVYFRGLVPGELFF

J gene: TRBJ2-7
V gene: TRBV7-3
clone size: -
D gene: -
CDR3 DNA: TGTGCCAGCAGCTGCCCGCCGGGACAGCGGGGAGAGCAGTACTTC
CDR3 protein: CASSCPPGQRGEQYF

J gene: TRBJ2-7
V gene: TRBV4-1
clone size: -
D gene: -
CDR3 DNA: TGCGCCAGCAGCCAAGAAGGTAAAGCGTTCTACGAGCAGTACTTC
CDR3 protein: CASSQEGKAFYEQYF

J gene: TRBJ2-3
V gene: TRBV5-4
clone size: -
D gene: TRBD2
CDR3 DNA: TGTGCCAGCACCTCTGGCGCCGGGACTAGCGAGAGGGATACGCAGTATTTT
CDR3 protein: CASTSGAGTSERDTQYF

J gene: TRBJ2-1
V gene: TRBV20-1
clone size: once
D gene: TRBD1
CDR3 DNA: TGCAGTGCTAGGGGACAGGACGATGAGCAGTTCTTC
CDR3 protein: CSARGQDDEQFF

J gene: TRBJ2-7
V gene: TRBV5-1
clone size: -
D gene: -
CDR3 DNA: TGCGCCAGCAGCTTGGGGGGAATCGCCTACGAGCAGTACTTC
CDR3 protein: CASSLGGIAYEQYF

J gene: TRBJ1-4
V gene: TRBV7-2
clone size: -
D gene: -
CDR3 DNA: TGTGCCAGCAGCTGGACGGGTTCTAATGAAAAACTGTTTTTT
CDR3 protein: CASSWTGSNEKLFF

J gene: TRBJ2-1
V gene: TRBV2
clone size: -
D gene: -
CDR3 DNA: TGTGCCAGCAGTGAAACTCAGCCGCCTTCAAATGAGCAGTTCTTC
CDR3 protein: CASSETQPPSNEQFF

J gene: TRBJ2-7
V gene: TRBV20-1
clone size: -
D gene: -
CDR3 DNA: TGCAGTGCTAGACCTCGGGACACAACCTACGAGCAGTACTTC
CDR3 protein: CSARPRDTTYEQYF

J gene: TRBJ2-5
V gene: TRBV7-8
clone size: -
D gene: TRBD2
CDR3 DNA: TGTGCCAGCAGCTCGCGAGGGGTAGCGGGGGACCAAGAGACCCAGTACTTC
CDR3 protein: CASSSRGVAGDQETQYF

J gene: TRBJ2-7
V gene: TRBV27
clone size: -
D gene: -
CDR3 DNA: TGTGCCAGCAGTTTATCCGTCGGACAAACGTACGAGCAGTACTTC
CDR3 protein: CASSLSVGQTYEQYF

J gene: TRBJ2-5
V gene: TRBV6-5
clone size: -
D gene: TRBD1
CDR3 DNA: TGTGCCAGCAGTTACACGGACAGGGAAGAGACCCAGTACTTC
CDR3 protein: CASSYTDREETQYF

J gene: TRBJ2-1
V gene: TRBV29-1
clone size: -
D gene: TRBD2
CDR3 DNA: TGCAGCGTACCCGGGACTAGCGGGTACAATGAGCAGTTCTTC
CDR3 protein: CSVPGTSGYNEQFF

J gene: TRBJ2-7
V gene: TRBV27
clone size: once
D gene: TRBD1
CDR3 DNA: TGTGCCAGCAGTCGCCCCGGACAGGGCGAGCAGTACTTC
CDR3 protein: CASSRPGQGEQYF

J gene: TRBJ2-7
V gene: TRBV20-1
clone size: -
D gene: -
CDR3 DNA: TGCAGTGCTAGAGATCCTTACTTCTACGAGCAGTACTTC
CDR3 protein: CSARDPYFYEQYF

J gene: TRBJ2-4
V gene: TRBV4-1
clone size: -
D gene: -
CDR3 DNA: TGCGCCAGCAGCCAAGATGGGGTAGCCAAAAACATTCAGTACTTC
CDR3 protein: CASSQDGVAKNIQYF

J gene: TRBJ2-7
V gene: TRBV7-9
clone size: -
D gene: -
CDR3 DNA: TGTGCCAGCAGCCCTCAGCGGAGCACCTACGAGCAGTACTTC
CDR3 protein: CASSPQRSTYEQYF

J gene: TRBJ2-7
V gene: TRBV7-9
clone size: -
D gene: -
CDR3 DNA: TGTGCCAGCAGCTGGCTTGACACGAGCTCCTACGAGCAGTACTTC
CDR3 protein: CASSWLDTSSYEQYF

J gene: TRBJ2-7
V gene: TRBV28
clone size: -
D gene: TRBD1
CDR3 DNA: TGTGCCAGCAGACAGGGGCCCTACGAGCAGTACTTC
CDR3 protein: CASRQGPYEQYF

J gene: TRBJ1-1
V gene: TRBV20-1
clone size: -
D gene: -
CDR3 DNA: TGCAGTGCTAGAGATAGGAAAGATAACACTGAAGCTTTCTTT
CDR3 protein: CSARDRKDNTEAFF

J gene: TRBJ2-5
V gene: TRBV28
clone size: -
D gene: -
CDR3 DNA: TGTGCCAGCAGTTTTTGGGGCAGGGCTCGGTCCCAAGAGACCCAGTACTTC
CDR3 protein: CASSFWGRARSQETQYF